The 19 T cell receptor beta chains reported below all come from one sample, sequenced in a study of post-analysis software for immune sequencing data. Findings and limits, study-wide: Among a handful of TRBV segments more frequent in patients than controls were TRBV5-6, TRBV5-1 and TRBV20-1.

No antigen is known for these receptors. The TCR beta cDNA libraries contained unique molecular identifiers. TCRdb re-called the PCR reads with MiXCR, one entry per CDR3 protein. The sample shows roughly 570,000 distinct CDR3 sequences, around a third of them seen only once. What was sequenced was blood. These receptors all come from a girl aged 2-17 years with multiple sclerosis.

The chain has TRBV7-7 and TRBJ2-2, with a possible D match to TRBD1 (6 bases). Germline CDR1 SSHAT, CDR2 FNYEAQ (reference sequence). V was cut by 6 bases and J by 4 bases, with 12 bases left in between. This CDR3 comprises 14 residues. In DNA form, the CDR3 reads TGTGCCAGCAGAGCGGACAGATTCACCGGGGAGCTGTTTTTT. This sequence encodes CASRADRFTGELFF.

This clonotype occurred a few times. The CDR3 nucleotides are TGTGCCAGCAGCCAAGTTCAGGTAGCAGGAAGAGAGACCCAGTACTTC. Amino acids: CASSQVQVAGRETQYF. This chain uses TRBV3-1 with TRBJ2-5; D call uncertain. Looked up from germline, CDR1 is LGHDT and CDR2 is YNNKEL (reference sequence). Deletions cut 1 base from V and 4 bases from J, with 16 bases between. The CDR3 sequence is 16 residues long.

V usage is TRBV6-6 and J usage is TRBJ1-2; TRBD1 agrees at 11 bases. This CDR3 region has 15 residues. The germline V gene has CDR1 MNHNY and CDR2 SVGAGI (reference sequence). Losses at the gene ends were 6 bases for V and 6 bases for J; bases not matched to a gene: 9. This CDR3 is CASSPGTGGSNGYTF. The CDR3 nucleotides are TGTGCCAGCAGCCCCGGGACAGGGGGGTCAAATGGCTACACCTTC.

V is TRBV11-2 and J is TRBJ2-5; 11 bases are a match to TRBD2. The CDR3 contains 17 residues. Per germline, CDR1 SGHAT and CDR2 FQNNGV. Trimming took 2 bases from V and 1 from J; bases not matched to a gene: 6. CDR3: CASSLRASGGSQETQYF. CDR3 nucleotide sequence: TGTGCCAGCAGCTTACGGGCTAGCGGGGGGTCCCAAGAGACCCAGTACTTC.

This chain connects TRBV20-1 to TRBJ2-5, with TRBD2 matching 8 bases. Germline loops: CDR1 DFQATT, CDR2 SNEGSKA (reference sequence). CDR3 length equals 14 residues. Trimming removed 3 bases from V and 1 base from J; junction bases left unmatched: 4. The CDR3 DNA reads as TGCAGTGCTAGTTGGGCGGGGGGCCAAGAGACCCAGTACTTC. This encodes CSASWAGGQETQYF.

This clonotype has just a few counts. For the CDR3, the DNA is TGCAGTGCTAGATCCGGGGGTCCAGAGACCCAGTACTTC. Its translation: CSARSGGPETQYF. The chain joins TRBV20-1 to TRBJ2-5; weak D call: TRBD2 (6 bases). CDR1 and CDR2 (germline): DFQATT, SNEGSKA (reference sequence). Trimming shortened V by 2 bases and J by 4 bases, and 11 bases separated the two germline ends. CDR3 size: 13 residues.

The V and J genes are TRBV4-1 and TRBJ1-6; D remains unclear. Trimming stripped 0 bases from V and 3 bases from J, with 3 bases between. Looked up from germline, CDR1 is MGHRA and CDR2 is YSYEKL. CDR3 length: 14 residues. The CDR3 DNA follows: TGCGCCAGCAGCCAAGAACGCTATAATTCACCCCTCCACTTT. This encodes CASSQERYNSPLHF.

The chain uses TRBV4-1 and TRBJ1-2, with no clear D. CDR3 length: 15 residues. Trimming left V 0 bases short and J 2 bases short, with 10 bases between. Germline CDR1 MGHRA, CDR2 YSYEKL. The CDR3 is CASSQDYYSNYGYTF. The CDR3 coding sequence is TGCGCCAGCAGCCAAGATTATTACAGCAACTATGGCTACACCTTC.

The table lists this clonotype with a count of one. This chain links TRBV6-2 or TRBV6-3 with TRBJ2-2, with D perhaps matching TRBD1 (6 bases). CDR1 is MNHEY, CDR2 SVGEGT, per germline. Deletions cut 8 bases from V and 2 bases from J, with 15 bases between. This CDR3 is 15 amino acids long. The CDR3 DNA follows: TGTGCCAGCGAACCACAGGGCCCCAACACCGGGGAGCTGTTTTTT. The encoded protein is CASEPQGPNTGELFF.

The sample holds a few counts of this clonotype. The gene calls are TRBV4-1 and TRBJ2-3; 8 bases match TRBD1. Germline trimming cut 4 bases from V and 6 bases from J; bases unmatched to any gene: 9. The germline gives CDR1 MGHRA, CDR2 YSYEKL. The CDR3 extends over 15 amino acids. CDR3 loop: CASSPRDRSEDTQYF. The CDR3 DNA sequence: TGCGCCAGCAGCCCCCGGGACAGGAGCGAGGATACGCAGTATTTT.

The DNA for the CDR3 is TGTGCCATCGGGACATATCCCACCGACGAGCAGTACTTC. Translation gives CAIGTYPTDEQYF. The gene calls are TRBV15 and TRBJ2-7; D is perhaps TRBD1 (6 bases). The length of the CDR3 is 13 residues. The germline gives CDR1 LNHNV, CDR2 YYDKDF (reference sequence). The ends were cut back, 10 bases at V and 5 bases at J, with 18 bases in the middle.

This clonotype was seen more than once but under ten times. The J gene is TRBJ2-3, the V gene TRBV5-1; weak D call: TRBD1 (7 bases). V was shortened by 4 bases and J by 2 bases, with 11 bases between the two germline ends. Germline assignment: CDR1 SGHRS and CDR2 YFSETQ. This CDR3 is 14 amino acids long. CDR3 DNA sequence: TGCGCCAGCAGCCCAGGGGGGCTCACAGATACGCAGTATTTT. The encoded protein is CASSPGGLTDTQYF.

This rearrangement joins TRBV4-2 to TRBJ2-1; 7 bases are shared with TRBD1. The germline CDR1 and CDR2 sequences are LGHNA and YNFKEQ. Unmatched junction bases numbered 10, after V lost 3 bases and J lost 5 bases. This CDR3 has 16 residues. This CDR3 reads CASSHCWGTANNEQFF. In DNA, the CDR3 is TGTGCCAGCAGCCATTGTTGGGGGACAGCCAACAATGAGCAGTTCTTC.

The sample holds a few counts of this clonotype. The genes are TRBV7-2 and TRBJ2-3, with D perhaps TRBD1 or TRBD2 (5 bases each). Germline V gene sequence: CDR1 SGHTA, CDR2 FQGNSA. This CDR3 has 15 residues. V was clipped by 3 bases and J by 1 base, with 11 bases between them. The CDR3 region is CASSLGVAGTDTQYF. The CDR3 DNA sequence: TGTGCCAGCAGCTTGGGGGTTGCTGGCACAGATACGCAGTATTTT.

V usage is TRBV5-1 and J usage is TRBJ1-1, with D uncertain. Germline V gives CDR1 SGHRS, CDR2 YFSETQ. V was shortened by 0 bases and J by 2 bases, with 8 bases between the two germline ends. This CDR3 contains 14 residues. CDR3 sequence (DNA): TGCGCCAGCAGCTTGGAAAGAGGAAACACTGAAGCTTTCTTT. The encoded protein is CASSLERGNTEAFF.

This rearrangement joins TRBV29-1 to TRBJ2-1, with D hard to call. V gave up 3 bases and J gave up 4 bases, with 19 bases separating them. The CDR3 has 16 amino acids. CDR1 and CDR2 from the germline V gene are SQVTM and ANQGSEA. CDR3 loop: CSVDQFHKSLYNEQFF. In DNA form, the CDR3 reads TGCAGCGTTGATCAGTTCCACAAAAGCCTATACAATGAGCAGTTCTTC.

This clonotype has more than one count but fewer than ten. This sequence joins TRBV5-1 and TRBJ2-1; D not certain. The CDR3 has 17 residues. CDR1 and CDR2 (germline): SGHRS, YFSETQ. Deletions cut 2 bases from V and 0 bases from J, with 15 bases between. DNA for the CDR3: TGCGCCAGCAGCTTTTTTGGCGTCCCCGGCTCCTACAATGAGCAGTTCTTC. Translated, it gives CASSFFGVPGSYNEQFF.

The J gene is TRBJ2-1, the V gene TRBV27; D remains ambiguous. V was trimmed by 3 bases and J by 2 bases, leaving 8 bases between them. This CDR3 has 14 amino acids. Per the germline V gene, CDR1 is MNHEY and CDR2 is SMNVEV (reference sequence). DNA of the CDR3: TGTGCCAGCAGTTTGGAAGCAGCCTACAATGAGCAGTTCTTC. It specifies CASSLEAAYNEQFF.

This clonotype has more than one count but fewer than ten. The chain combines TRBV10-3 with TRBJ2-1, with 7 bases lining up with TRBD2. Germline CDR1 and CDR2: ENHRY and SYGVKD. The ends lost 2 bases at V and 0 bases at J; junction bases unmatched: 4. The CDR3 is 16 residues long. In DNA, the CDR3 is TGTGCCATCAGTGAGGGAGCGGGGAGCTCCTACAATGAGCAGTTCTTC. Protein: CAISEGAGSSYNEQFF.